Following are 32 T cell receptor beta chains from one sample sequenced in a study of regulatory T cells in long-lasting Graves disease. Time point of the sample: newly diagnosed GD, antithyroid drugs for less than 3 months. The TCR library was made from RNA extracted from PBMCs. Arm-PCR of CDR3 regions and iRepertoire HTBI primers were the basis on which TCR beta libraries were built. TCRdb reanalysed the multiplex PCR reads using MiXCR and keeps one entry per CDR3 protein. The sample has around 470,000 distinct CDR3 sequences, roughly 15% seen once. These data also featured in a second study, about T cells in Graves' hyperthyroidism and ophthalmopathy.

This sample comprised peripheral blood mononuclear cells (PBMCs), obtained at new diagnosis, from a patient treated with antithyroid drugs. The receptors stem from a woman aged 50 to 60 with Graves disease.

The V call is TRBV7-2, the J call TRBJ2-2; 9 nucleotides match TRBD2. CDR1 is SGHTA and CDR2 is FQGNSA in the germline V gene. J gave up 4 bases and V 5 bases, and 8 bases lay outside the gene matches. The CDR3 runs 16 residues. For the CDR3, the DNA is TGTGCCAGCAGCCAGGGACTAGCCCGATTCACCGGGGAGCTGTTTTTT. It specifies CASSQGLARFTGELFF.

This clonotype has at least ten counts. The chain is built from TRBV7-3 and TRBJ2-1, with 8 bases aligning to TRBD2. Germline V gives CDR1 SGHTA, CDR2 FQGTGA. This CDR3 has 17 amino acids. With V trimmed by 5 bases and J by 0 bases, 9 bases remained unmatched. The CDR3 coding sequence is TGTGCCAGCAGCCAAAGGGTCCTAGCGGGCTCCTACAATGAGCAGTTCTTC. Translating it yields CASSQRVLAGSYNEQFF.

In this sample, this clonotype turned up a few times. The J gene is TRBJ1-1, the V gene TRBV5-1; no clear D gene. CDR1 and CDR2 (germline): SGHRS, YFSETQ. The CDR3 consists of 13 residues. V was trimmed by 4 bases and J by 3 bases, leaving 10 bases between them. In DNA form, the CDR3 reads TGCGCCAGCAGCCCGGCCCGGTACACTGAAGCTTTCTTT. It is translated as CASSPARYTEAFF.

This clonotype was detected only a few times. A much bigger clone sits one base away, suggesting this may be a read error. The chain uses TRBV28 and TRBJ2-1; TRBD2 aligns across 7 bases. Germline V gives CDR1 MDHEN, CDR2 SYDVKM. The CDR3 is made up of 15 amino acids. The CDR3 nucleotides are TGTGCCAGCGGTTTAGCTAGCGGAATCTACAATGAGCAGTTCTTC. Protein product: CASGLASGIYNEQFF.

As to this clonotype: A single base separates this from a much larger clone, so it may be a read error. The rearrangement joins TRBV11-2 to TRBJ2-1; 10 bases match TRBD2. The end of the DNA aligns better with TRBJ2-3, so the J call may be wrong. This CDR3 is 19 amino acids long. Per the germline V gene, CDR1 is SGHAT and CDR2 is FQNNGV. The CDR3 DNA is TGTGCCAGCAGCCCCCTAATTGGGGCTAGCGGGAGTCGCGCAGATACGCAGTATTTT. This translates into CASSPLIGASGSRADTQYF.

The rearrangement links TRBV6-1 to TRBJ2-3; D gene ambiguous. Trimming stripped 8 bases from V and 2 bases from J, with 8 bases between. The CDR3 is made up of 12 amino acids. Germline V lookup: CDR1 MNHNS, CDR2 SASEGT. In DNA form, the CDR3 reads TGTGCCAGCTGTCGGAACACAGATACGCAGTATTTT. Protein: CASCRNTDTQYF.

This clonotype has only a few counts. The chain joins TRBV7-9 to TRBJ2-5; 11 bases agree with TRBD1. Trimming cost V 5 bases and J 1 base; bases outside gene matches: 18. Germline assignment: CDR1 SEHNR and CDR2 FQNEAQ (reference sequence). The CDR3 has 20 residues. CDR3 bases: TGTGCCAGCAGCCCCTCCTGGACAGGGGGCTCGGTGTTAAGCCAAGAGACCCAGTACTTC. Protein sequence: CASSPSWTGGSVLSQETQYF. The full variable domain, rest sourced from reference TRBV7-9 and TRBJ2-5, is DTGVSQNPRHKITKRGQNVTFRCDPISEHNRLYWYRQTLGQGPEFLTYFQNEAQLEKSRLLSDRFSAERPKGSFSTLEIQRTEQGDSAMYLCASSPSWTGGSVLSQETQYFGPGTRLLVL.

This clonotype was counted a single time. The J gene is TRBJ2-5, the V gene TRBV5-1; D ambiguous. The CDR3 sequence is 18 residues long. V was cut by 4 bases and J by 5 bases, with 27 bases left in between. The V gene's germline CDR1 is SGHRS and CDR2 YFSETQ. The CDR3 protein is CASSPDHTTGLLVETQYF. CDR3 sequence (DNA): TGCGCCAGCAGCCCCGACCACACTACGGGCCTCCTCGTGGAGACCCAGTACTTC.

This clonotype was seen repeatedly, ten times or more. The V call is TRBV12-3 or TRBV12-4, the J call TRBJ2-2, with TRBD1 identical over 8 bases. V lost 6 bases and J lost 1; bases outside the gene matches: 4. This CDR3 region has 15 residues. CDR3 protein: CASRAGTGNTGELFF. The CDR3 bases are TGTGCCAGCAGGGCCGGGACAGGGAACACCGGGGAGCTGTTTTTT.

There are a few counts of this clonotype. The gene calls are TRBV7-3 and TRBJ2-1; D might be TRBD2 (6 bases). The germline V and J ends were trimmed by 1 base and 4 bases, with 14 bases remaining between them. In germline, CDR1 is SGHTA, CDR2 FQGTGA. The CDR3 is 16 amino acids. DNA of the CDR3: TGTGCCAGCAGCTTAAACCCGGGAGAGTCTTACAATGAGCAGTTCTTC. Translation: CASSLNPGESYNEQFF.

This clonotype was observed at least ten times. The chain joins TRBV11-2 to TRBJ2-7; 13 bases are shared with TRBD2. The V gene's germline CDR1 is SGHAT and CDR2 FQNNGV. The junction had 3 bases not matched to a gene; V was cut back by 4 bases and J by 3 bases. The CDR3 loop spans 15 amino acids. CDR3 DNA sequence: TGTGCCAGCAGCTCCCGGACTAGCGGGAGCTACGAGCAGTACTTC. It translates to CASSSRTSGSYEQYF.

This clonotype was picked up many times. The chain recombines TRBV28 with TRBJ2-5; D call uncertain. The CDR3 is 14 residues long. Between the trimmed V and J ends, which lost 2 bases and 0 bases, there was a span of 7 bases. Per germline, CDR1 MDHEN and CDR2 SYDVKM. Here the CDR3 reads CASSLADDQETQYF. As DNA, the CDR3 is TGTGCCAGCAGTTTAGCAGACGACCAAGAGACCCAGTACTTC.

This clonotype showed up many times. This chain uses TRBV2 with TRBJ2-4, with D perhaps matching TRBD2 (6 bases). The V end was cut by 1 base, the J end by 0 bases, with 13 bases between. The CDR3 has 17 residues. In germline, CDR1 is SNHLY, CDR2 FYNNEI. CDR3 DNA sequence: TGTGCCAGCAGTGAAGAGAGTCCGGGACTAGCCAAAAACATTCAGTACTTC. It translates to CASSEESPGLAKNIQYF.

V is TRBV4-1 and J is TRBJ2-1, with TRBD1 identical over 7 bases. The CDR3 has 16 amino acids. The ends lost 3 bases at V and 3 bases at J; junction bases unmatched: 8. Germline loops: CDR1 MGHRA, CDR2 YSYEKL. Here the CDR3 reads CASSHGGQVDYNEQFF. The DNA for the CDR3 is TGCGCCAGCAGCCACGGAGGACAGGTCGACTACAATGAGCAGTTCTTC.

The chain couples TRBV20-1 to TRBJ2-7, with TRBD2 matching 8 bases. Unmatched junction bases numbered 12, after V lost 2 bases and J lost 3 bases. The CDR3 totals 16 residues. In germline, CDR1 is DFQATT, CDR2 SNEGSKA (reference sequence). DNA for the CDR3: TGCAGTGCTAGACTCTCCGGGGGACTAGAAGTCTACGAGCAGTACTTC. Translated: CSARLSGGLEVYEQYF.

This clonotype was observed at least ten times. The chain has TRBV27 and TRBJ1-2; 9 bases fit TRBD1. The CDR3 contains 14 residues. Trimming took 5 bases from V and 7 from J; bases not matched to a gene: 8. Germline CDR1 and CDR2: MNHEY and SMNVEV (reference sequence). DNA for the CDR3: TGTGCCAGCAGTCCCGGACAGGGGAGGTCTGGCTACACCTTC. Translated, it gives CASSPGQGRSGYTF.

Ten or more counts support this clonotype. The gene calls are TRBV6-1 and TRBJ1-1; TRBD1 agrees at 7 bases. The CDR3 totals 16 residues. V was pared by 7 bases and J by 4 bases, with 15 bases of the junction left unmatched. Germline CDR1 MNHNS, CDR2 SASEGT. CDR3 in DNA: TGTGCCAGCACCCTAATTCCAACAGGGGTAGGCACTGAAGCTTTCTTT. This translates into CASTLIPTGVGTEAFF.

This clonotype has just a few counts. The rearrangement links TRBV4-1 to TRBJ2-3; either TRBD1 or TRBD2 may fit D (5 bases each). The CDR3 runs 13 residues. V lost 10 bases and J 5 bases, leaving 16 bases between the germline ends. CDR1 is MGHRA and CDR2 is YSYEKL in the germline V gene. The CDR3 loop is CATRDGHKDTQYF. CDR3 coding DNA: TGCGCCACCCGGGACGGCCACAAAGATACGCAGTATTTT.

V gene TRBV6-1 combines with J gene TRBJ2-7; D is possibly TRBD2 (5 bases). This CDR3 has 14 amino acids. V was cut by 8 bases and J by 0 bases, with 14 bases left in between. Germline V lookup: CDR1 MNHNS, CDR2 SASEGT. This chain's CDR3 is CASFSGSHSYEQYF. CDR3 coding DNA: TGTGCCAGCTTCTCGGGGAGTCACTCCTACGAGCAGTACTTC.

The chain couples TRBV20-1 to TRBJ2-7; 8 bases match TRBD2. Germline V CDR1 and CDR2: DFQATT, SNEGSKA (reference sequence). V dropped 5 bases and J dropped 0; count of bases not matched to a gene: 6. This CDR3 region has 14 residues. The CDR3 nucleotides read TGCAGTGCTCTGCTAGCGGGCGCCTCCTACGAGCAGTACTTC. Translating it yields CSALLAGASYEQYF.

This clonotype was seen a few times. The V gene is TRBV12-3 or TRBV12-4, the J gene TRBJ2-7; a possible D gene is TRBD2 (7 bases). The length of the CDR3 is 15 residues. Trimming took 6 bases from V and 6 from J, leaving 21 bases between them. CDR3: CASSIQGGPLSEQYF. CDR3 in DNA: TGTGCCAGCAGCATACAGGGAGGGCCACTATCCGAGCAGTACTTC.

The chain employs TRBV4-2 and TRBJ2-1; the D is unclear. V lost 8 bases, J lost 7 bases, and 12 bases lay in between. Germline V lookup: CDR1 LGHNA, CDR2 YNFKEQ. The CDR3 length is 12 residues. CDR3 nucleotide sequence: TGTGCCAGCGGGCCGATCGAAAATGAGCAGTTCTTC. It translates to CASGPIENEQFF.

About this clonotype: This may be a read error: a much more frequent sequence differs by one nucleotide. This rearrangement joins TRBV11-2 to TRBJ2-7; D is unresolved. The CDR3 totals 12 residues. Germline V lookup: CDR1 SGHAT, CDR2 FQNNGV. The chain's CDR3 is CTSSYDIYEQYF. Written as DNA, the CDR3 is TGTACCAGCAGCTACGACATCTACGAGCAGTACTTC.

The rearrangement links TRBV10-3 to TRBJ2-7, with 7 bases lining up with TRBD1. There are 15 residues in the CDR3. Unmatched junction bases numbered 9, after V lost 3 bases and J lost 4 bases. CDR1 and CDR2 from the germline V gene are ENHRY and SYGVKD. The CDR3 is CAISDPGRGFYEQYF. The CDR3 DNA follows: TGTGCCATCAGTGATCCTGGCAGGGGGTTTTACGAGCAGTACTTC.

In the case of this clonotype: A much bigger clone sits one base away, suggesting this may be a read error. The chain is built from TRBV3-1 and TRBJ2-1; TRBD1 matches 10 bases. The closer fit of TRBJ2-5 to the DNA end suggests the J call may be wrong. CDR1 and CDR2 (germline): LGHDT, YNNKEL (reference sequence). The CDR3 loop spans 14 amino acids. The CDR3 spells CASSRQGARETQYF. CDR3 DNA sequence: TGTGCCAGCAGCCGACAGGGGGCGCGGGAGACCCAGTACTTC.

This clonotype has at least ten counts. This rearrangement joins TRBV30 to TRBJ2-3, with TRBD2 matching 8 bases. The CDR3 extends over 13 amino acids. The J segment lost 11 bases and the V segment lost 2 bases, leaving 9 bases of the junction unmatched. Germline V lookup: CDR1 GTSNPN, CDR2 SVGIG (reference sequence). The CDR3 loop is CAWSTTSEGLQYF. The DNA of the CDR3 is TGTGCCTGGAGTACGACTAGCGAGGGCTTGCAGTATTTT.

This clonotype was detected many times. This chain links TRBV28 with TRBJ2-7; TRBD2 matches 7 bases. Germline CDR1 and CDR2: MDHEN and SYDVKM. With V trimmed by 0 bases and J by 5 bases, 7 bases remained unmatched. This CDR3 contains 15 residues. The chain's CDR3 is CASSLWQQAGDEQYF. The CDR3 DNA sequence: TGTGCCAGCAGTTTATGGCAACAGGCGGGGGACGAGCAGTACTTC.

Many counts were recorded for this clonotype. The chain links TRBV28 to TRBJ2-7; D possibly corresponds to TRBD1 (6 bases). The V gene's germline CDR1 is MDHEN and CDR2 SYDVKM. The V end lost 1 base, the J end lost 6 bases, and 10 bases lay between the germline ends. The length of the CDR3 is 13 residues. The CDR3 DNA reads as TGTGCCAGCAGTTTATCGGCAGGGGTCGAGCAGTACTTC. It encodes CASSLSAGVEQYF.

This clonotype was counted ten times or more. V is TRBV5-1 and J is TRBJ2-1; 7 bases are shared with TRBD1. This CDR3 spans 16 amino acids. Germline V gene data show CDR1 as SGHRS and CDR2 as YFSETQ. Losses at the gene ends were 4 bases for V and 2 bases for J; bases not matched to a gene: 9. CDR3 in DNA: TGCGCCAGCAGCGTAAATCCGGGACAGCCCTACAATGAGCAGTTCTTC. Its protein product is CASSVNPGQPYNEQFF.

This clonotype was seen many times. The gene calls are TRBV7-3 and TRBJ2-7; 9 bases fit TRBD1. The trim removed 3 bases at V and 6 bases at J, leaving 9 bases unmatched. Per the germline V gene, CDR1 is SGHTA and CDR2 is FQGTGA. The CDR3 is made up of 15 amino acids. The CDR3 protein is CASSLTGGLGSEQYF. CDR3 coding DNA: TGTGCCAGCAGCTTGACAGGGGGTCTTGGGTCCGAGCAGTACTTC.

In this sample, this clonotype turned up a few times. This rearrangement joins TRBV3-1 to TRBJ1-4; D possibly corresponds to TRBD1 (5 bases). CDR3 length: 13 residues. Germline V gene sequence: CDR1 LGHDT, CDR2 YNNKEL (reference sequence). V lost 2 bases and J 8 bases, leaving 9 bases between the germline ends. The CDR3 protein is CASSQQGGEKLFF. The CDR3 DNA sequence: TGTGCCAGCAGCCAACAGGGAGGGGAAAAACTGTTTTTT.

This clonotype was found many times. The chain uses TRBV28 and TRBJ2-5, with a possible D match to TRBD2 (5 bases). The CDR3 spans 16 residues. Trimming took off 6 bases at V and 2 bases at J, with 19 bases between the two ends. Germline V gene sequence: CDR1 MDHEN, CDR2 SYDVKM. The CDR3 bases are TGTGCCAGCAGCCTGGGTCTGCGGGCCGTTCAAGAGACCCAGTACTTC. Amino acids: CASSLGLRAVQETQYF.